This TCR beta chain derives from a study of shared clonotypes between healthy human individuals. Study conclusions and caveats: Rarefaction curves obtained for sorted subsets showed sequencing incomplete despite large depth. Sequencing depth was predicted to influence how clonotypes are shared among donors.

The CDR3 consists of 16 residues. V lost 10 bases and J 4 bases, leaving 24 bases between the germline ends. Germline loops: CDR1 MDHEN, CDR2 SYDVKM. Libraries were prepared by immunoSEQ multiplex PCR; TCRdb keeps only in-frame clonotypes and omits some of them. This table holds more than 900,000 clones, about four fifths found once. A note on this clone: Its antigen remains unknown.

This chain uses TRBV28 with TRBJ2-3, with a tentative D call TRBD2 (6 bases). The TCR was taken from a man aged 18 to 30 in good health. Some clones in this sample may be carry-over from other donors' samples. The sequenced sample consisted of memory CD4+ T cells from PBMCs. Subset: CD45RA-negative fraction. CDR3 amino acids: CATGGGWMGEADTQYF. The CDR3 DNA reads TGTGCCACCGGCGGCGGGTGGATGGGGGAGGCAGATACGCAGTATTTT.